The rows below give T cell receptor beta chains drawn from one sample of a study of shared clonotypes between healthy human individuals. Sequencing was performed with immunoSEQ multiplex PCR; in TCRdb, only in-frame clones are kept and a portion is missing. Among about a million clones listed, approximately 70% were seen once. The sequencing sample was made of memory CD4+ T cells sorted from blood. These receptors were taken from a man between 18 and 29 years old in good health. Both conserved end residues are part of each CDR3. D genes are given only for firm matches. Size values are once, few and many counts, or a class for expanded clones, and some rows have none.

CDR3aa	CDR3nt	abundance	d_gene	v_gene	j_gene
CASSSEAERITGELFF	TGTGCCAGCAGCTCAGAAGCGGAGAGGATAACCGGGGAGCTGTTTTTT	NA	NA	TRBV5-4	TRBJ2-2
CASSLIATRFTDTQYF	TGTGCCAGCAGCTTAATCGCAACTAGATTCACAGATACGCAGTATTTT	NA	NA	TRBV7-9	TRBJ2-3
CASSQRGSGTKRYEQYF	TGTGCCAGCTCACAACGAGGATCCGGGACAAAGAGGTACGAGCAGTACTTC	NA	NA	TRBV18	TRBJ2-7
CASSLKGGTNTEAFF	TGTGCCAGCAGCTTAAAGGGGGGTACGAACACTGAAGCTTTCTTT	NA	NA	TRBV5-4	TRBJ1-1
CASSLRSEAGELFF	TGTGCCAGCAGCTTACGGAGCGAAGCCGGGGAGCTGTTTTTT	once	NA	TRBV5-4	TRBJ2-2
CAWSREGATSYEQYF	TGTGCCTGGAGTAGGGAGGGCGCAACTTCCTACGAGCAGTACTTC	NA	TRBD2	TRBV30	TRBJ2-7
CASSLGQGFPDTQYF	TGCGCCAGCAGCTTGGGACAGGGTTTCCCAGATACGCAGTATTTT	NA	TRBD1	TRBV5-1	TRBJ2-3
CSVEEGRRDTDTQYF	TGCAGCGTTGAAGAAGGTCGGCGGGACACAGATACGCAGTATTTT	NA	NA	TRBV29-1	TRBJ2-3
CASSLGTKNEQFF	TGTGCCAGCAGTTTGGGGACTAAAAATGAGCAGTTCTTC	once	TRBD2	TRBV27	TRBJ2-1
CASRTMAEKLFF	TGTGCCAGCCGGACCATGGCCGAAAAACTGTTTTTT	NA	NA	TRBV27	TRBJ1-4
CASSFSHGGYTEAFF	TGTGCCAGCAGTTTTTCTCACGGAGGGTACACTGAAGCTTTCTTT	NA	NA	TRBV28	TRBJ1-1
CASRPSIGYTEAFF	TGTGCCAGTAGACCTTCGATAGGCTACACTGAAGCTTTCTTT	few	NA	TRBV19	TRBJ1-1
CASTGGTAMQYF	TGTGCCAGCACCGGAGGGACGGCCATGCAGTACTTC	few	NA	TRBV2	TRBJ2-7
CASGGGTRSNQPQHF	TGTGCCAGCGGAGGGGGCACAAGGAGCAATCAGCCCCAGCATTTT	few	TRBD1	TRBV2	TRBJ1-5
CAWSSFLGQYF	TGTGCCTGGAGTTCGTTTCTAGGGCAGTACTTC	NA	NA	TRBV30	TRBJ2-5
CASKAAGGTDTQYF	TGTGCCAGCAAGGCTGCGGGGGGCACAGATACGCAGTATTTT	NA	TRBD2	TRBV2	TRBJ2-3
CASRPQGGSGYTF	TGTGCCAGCAGGCCTCAGGGTGGGAGTGGCTACACCTTC	NA	NA	TRBV11-2	TRBJ1-2
CSARDRQATF	TGCAGTGCTAGAGATAGGCAGGCGACCTTC	NA	NA	TRBV20-1	TRBJ1-2
CASSSLGGPYEQYF	TGCGCCAGCAGCTCCCTCGGGGGTCCCTACGAGCAGTACTTC	NA	NA	TRBV5-1	TRBJ2-7
CASSMNEVYEQYF	TGTGCCAGTAGTATGAATGAGGTTTACGAGCAGTACTTC	NA	NA	TRBV19	TRBJ2-7
CASSQDSGGVSYEQYF	TGCGCCAGCAGCCAAGATTCAGGGGGAGTGAGCTACGAGCAGTACTTC	NA	TRBD1	TRBV4-1	TRBJ2-7
CASSTGGDTQYF	TGTGCCAGCAGTACAGGGGGGGATACGCAGTATTTT	NA	TRBD1	TRBV6-6	TRBJ2-3
CASSFSPVWAAQETQYF	TGTGCCAGCAGCTTCAGTCCCGTTTGGGCAGCCCAAGAGACCCAGTACTTC	NA	NA	TRBV5-4	TRBJ2-5
CASSLAILEETQYF	TGTGCCAGCAGCTTAGCAATACTGGAAGAGACCCAGTACTTC	NA	NA	TRBV7-9	TRBJ2-5
CASSVGGLAAGYNEQFF	TGTGCCAGCAGCGTAGGCGGACTAGCGGCCGGATACAATGAGCAGTTCTTC	NA	TRBD2	TRBV9	TRBJ2-1
CASSPPNMGQYNEQFF	TGTGCCAGCTCACCGCCGAACATGGGACAGTACAATGAGCAGTTCTTC	few	TRBD1	TRBV18	TRBJ2-1
CAWSVFSGGRTKNIQYF	TGTGCCTGGAGTGTATTTTCGGGGGGGCGGACCAAAAACATTCAGTACTTC	NA	TRBD2	TRBV30	TRBJ2-4
CASSQDLGQINSPLHF	TGTGCCAGCAGCCAAGATCTAGGGCAGATTAATTCACCCCTCCACTTT	once	NA	TRBV14	TRBJ1-6
CVSRHRGFYGYTF	TGTGTCAGCAGGCACAGGGGGTTCTATGGCTACACCTTC	NA	TRBD1	TRBV2	TRBJ1-2
CTSSQVKRMNTEAFF	TGCACCAGCAGCCAAGTTAAAAGGATGAACACTGAAGCTTTCTTT	NA	NA	TRBV1	TRBJ1-1
CASSRDGGDGYTF	TGTGCCAGCAGCAGAGATGGGGGAGATGGCTACACCTTC	NA	NA	TRBV6-4	TRBJ1-2
CASSQAGTSNEKLFF	TGCGCCAGCAGCCAAGCCGGGACAAGTAATGAAAAACTGTTTTTT	NA	NA	TRBV4-3	TRBJ1-4
CSVVGLGGTRNEQFF	TGCAGCGTTGTCGGCTTGGGGGGCACCCGCAATGAGCAGTTCTTC	NA	NA	TRBV29-1	TRBJ2-1
CASSPQTSGRSREQYF	TGCGCCAGCAGCCCGCAGACTAGCGGGAGATCCCGCGAGCAGTACTTC	NA	TRBD2	TRBV5-1	TRBJ2-7
CASRPSDRSGANVLTF	TGTGCCAGTAGACCGTCCGATCGATCAGGGGCCAACGTCCTGACTTTC	NA	NA	TRBV19	TRBJ2-6
CASSTGSPYEQYF	TGTGCCAGTAGTACGGGTTCTCCCTACGAGCAGTACTTC	NA	NA	TRBV19	TRBJ2-7
CASSLDDYRTDTQYF	TGCGCCAGCAGCTTGGACGACTATCGCACAGATACGCAGTATTTT	NA	NA	TRBV5-1	TRBJ2-3
CASSPIASSYNSPLHF	TGTGCCAGCTCCCCTATAGCGAGCTCCTATAATTCACCCCTCCACTTT	NA	NA	TRBV18	TRBJ1-6
CASSEELPSYEQYF	TGTGCCAGCAGTGAAGAACTGCCCTCCTACGAGCAGTACTTC	NA	NA	TRBV6-1	TRBJ2-7
CASSLAWDSRGNTEAFF	TGCGCCAGCAGCTTGGCCTGGGATAGCAGGGGCAACACTGAAGCTTTCTTT	NA	NA	TRBV5-1	TRBJ1-1
CAISEGDLFRTDTQYF	TGTGCCATCAGTGAGGGGGACCTGTTTCGCACAGATACGCAGTATTTT	NA	NA	TRBV10-3	TRBJ2-3
CASSAGSFNNYGYTF	TGTGCCAGCAGCGCGGGATCTTTTAATAACTATGGCTACACCTTC	NA	NA	TRBV9	TRBJ1-2
CASSLGLSEETQYF	TGCGCCAGCAGCTTGGGACTCAGCGAGGAGACCCAGTACTTC	few	NA	TRBV5-1	TRBJ2-5
CAWSHQGGEGNQPQHF	TGTGCCTGGAGTCACCAAGGGGGGGAGGGCAATCAGCCCCAGCATTTT	NA	NA	TRBV30	TRBJ1-5
CASSVQGGIEAFF	TGTGCCAGCAGTGTACAGGGGGGTATTGAAGCTTTCTTT	NA	TRBD1	TRBV2	TRBJ1-1
CTSSQDLGGELFF	TGCACCAGCAGCCAAGATCTAGGCGGGGAGCTGTTTTTT	NA	NA	TRBV1	TRBJ2-2
CASSLAASGGRKGYEQYF	TGTGCCAGCAGCTTAGCCGCTAGCGGGGGTCGTAAGGGCTACGAGCAGTACTTC	NA	TRBD2	TRBV7-6	TRBJ2-7
CASSIPGRGTEAFF	TGTGCCAGTAGTATCCCAGGGCGGGGCACTGAAGCTTTCTTT	NA	NA	TRBV19	TRBJ1-1